This TCR beta chain was captured in a study of shared clonotypes between healthy human individuals. Notes on the study in general: All-four-donor shared clonotypes had higher generation probabilities than non-shared clonotypes did. The represented genetic and exposure-history diversity was limited by the small number of donors.

Every immunoSEQ plate was one replicate of a subset's evenly spread DNA. As originally analysed: ImmunoSEQ supplied junction-only sequences lacking quality scores, so filtering was different. The repertoire was sequenced with immunoSEQ multiplex PCR; TCRdb's copy has only in-frame clones and lacks some. That table gives V, J and clone size, and the DNA gave D and trimming. The sample has around 2.3 million clones, approximately 94% seen once. CDR1 and CDR2 (germline): SGHDT, YYEEEE. V shed 4 bases, J shed 2 bases, and the junction held 10 bases outside the gene matches. The length of the CDR3 is 17 residues. This clone was picked up one time. Its antigen remains unidentified.

Sequenced sample: naive CD4+ T cells sorted from blood. Noted subset: CD45RA+ positively selected. The chain couples TRBV5-6 to TRBJ2-2; 8 bases are shared with TRBD1. The TCR was taken from a man aged 18 to 29 in good health. This chain's CDR3 is CASSASGDRINTGELFF. The CDR3 region has the DNA TGTGCCAGCAGCGCGTCAGGGGACAGGATCAACACCGGGGAGCTGTTTTTT.